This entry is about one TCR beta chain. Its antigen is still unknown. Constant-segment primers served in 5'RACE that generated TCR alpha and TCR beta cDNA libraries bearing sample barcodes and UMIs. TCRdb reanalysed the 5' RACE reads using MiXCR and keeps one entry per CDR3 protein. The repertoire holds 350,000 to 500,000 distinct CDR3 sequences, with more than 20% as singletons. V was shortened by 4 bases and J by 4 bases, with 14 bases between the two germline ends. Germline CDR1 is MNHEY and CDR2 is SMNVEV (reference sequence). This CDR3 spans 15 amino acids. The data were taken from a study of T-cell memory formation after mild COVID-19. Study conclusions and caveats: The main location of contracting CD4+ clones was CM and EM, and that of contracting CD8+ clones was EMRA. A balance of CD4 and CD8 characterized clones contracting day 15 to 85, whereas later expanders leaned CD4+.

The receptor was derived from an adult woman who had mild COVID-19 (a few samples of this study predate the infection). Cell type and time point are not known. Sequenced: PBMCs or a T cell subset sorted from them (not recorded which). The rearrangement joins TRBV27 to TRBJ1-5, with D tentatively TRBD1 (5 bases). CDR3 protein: CASSSGGLRNQPQHF. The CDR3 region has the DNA TGTGCCAGCAGTTCTGGGGGTCTACGGAATCAGCCCCAGCATTTT.